This TCR beta chain was sequenced in a study of breast tumors, draining lymph nodes, adjacent tissues. TCRdb processed the multiplex PCR reads anew with MiXCR; each CDR3 protein has one entry. The data show around 66,000 distinct CDR3 sequences, around two fifths seen once. Whole-study findings and limits: Most tumor T cells seemingly derive from lymph node, then expand in tumor. Tumor TCR diversity was below lymph nodes but above nontumor tissue.

Germline CDR1 and CDR2: DFQATT and SNEGSKA (reference sequence). The CDR3 spans 13 residues. This clonotype was counted between two and nine times. Its antigen is still unknown. A read error may account for a junction end that differs from germline. This rearrangement joins TRBV20-1 to TRBJ2-3; no reliable D call. The sequence came from a female donor with breast cancer. Some clones in this sample may be carry-over from other donors' samples. Specimen: breast tumor tissue. The CDR3 bases are TGCGGTGCTAGAGCCATTGCTACGGATACGCAGTATTTT. Protein: CGARAIATDTQYF.